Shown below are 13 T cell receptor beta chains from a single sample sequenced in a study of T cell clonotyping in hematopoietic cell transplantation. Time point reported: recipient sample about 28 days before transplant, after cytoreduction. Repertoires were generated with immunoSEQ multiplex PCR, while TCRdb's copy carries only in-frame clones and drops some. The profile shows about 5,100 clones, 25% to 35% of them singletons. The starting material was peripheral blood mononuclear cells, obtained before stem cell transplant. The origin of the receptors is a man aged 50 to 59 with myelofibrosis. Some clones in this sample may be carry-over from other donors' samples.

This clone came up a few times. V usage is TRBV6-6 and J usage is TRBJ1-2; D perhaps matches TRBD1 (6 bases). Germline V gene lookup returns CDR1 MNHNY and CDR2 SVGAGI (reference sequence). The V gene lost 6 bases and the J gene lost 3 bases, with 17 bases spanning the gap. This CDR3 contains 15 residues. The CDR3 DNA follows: TGTGCCAGCAGCCTAGGGGGGTACAGCGACTATGGCTACACCTTC. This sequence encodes CASSLGGYSDYGYTF.

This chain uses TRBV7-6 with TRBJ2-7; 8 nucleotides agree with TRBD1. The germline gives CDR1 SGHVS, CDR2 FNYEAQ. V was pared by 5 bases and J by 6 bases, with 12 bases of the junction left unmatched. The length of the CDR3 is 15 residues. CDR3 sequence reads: CASSTRPGQEVEQYF. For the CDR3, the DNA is TGTGCCAGCAGCACCAGACCGGGACAGGAGGTCGAGCAGTACTTC.

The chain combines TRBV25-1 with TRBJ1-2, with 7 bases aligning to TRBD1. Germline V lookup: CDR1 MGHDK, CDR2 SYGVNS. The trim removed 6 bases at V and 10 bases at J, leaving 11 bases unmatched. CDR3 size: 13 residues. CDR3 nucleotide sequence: TGTGCCAGCAGCGGACTAGACAGGGCGGCCTACACCTTC. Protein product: CASSGLDRAAYTF.

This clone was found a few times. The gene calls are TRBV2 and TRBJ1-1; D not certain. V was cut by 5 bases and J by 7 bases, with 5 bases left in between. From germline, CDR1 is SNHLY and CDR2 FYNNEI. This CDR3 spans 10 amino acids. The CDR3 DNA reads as TGTGCCAGCAGTCAATATGAAGCTTTCTTT. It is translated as CASSQYEAFF. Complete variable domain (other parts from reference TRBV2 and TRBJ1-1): EPEVTQTPSHQVTQMGQEVILRCVPISNHLYFYWYRQILGQKVEFLVSFYNNEISEKSEIFDDQFSVERPDGSNFTLKIRSTKLEDSAMYFCASSQYEAFFGQGTRLTVV.

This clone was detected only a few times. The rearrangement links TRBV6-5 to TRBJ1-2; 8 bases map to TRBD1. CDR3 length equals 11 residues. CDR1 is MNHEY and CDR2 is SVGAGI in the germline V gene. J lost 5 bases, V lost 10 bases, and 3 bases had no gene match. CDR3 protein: CAITGGYGYTF. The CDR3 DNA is TGTGCCATAACAGGGGGATATGGCTACACCTTC.

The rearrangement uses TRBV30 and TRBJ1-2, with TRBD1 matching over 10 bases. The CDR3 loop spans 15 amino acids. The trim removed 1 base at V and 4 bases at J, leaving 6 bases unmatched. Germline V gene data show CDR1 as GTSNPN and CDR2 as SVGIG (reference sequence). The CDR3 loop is CAWSAKTGGGYGYTF. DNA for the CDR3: TGTGCCTGGAGTGCAAAGACAGGGGGCGGCTATGGCTACACCTTC. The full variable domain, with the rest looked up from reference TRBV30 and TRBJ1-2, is SQTIHQWPATLVQPVGSPLSLECTVEGTSNPNLYWYRQAAGRGLQLLFYSVGIGQISSEVPQNLSASRPQDRQFILSSKKLLLSDSGFYLCAWSAKTGGGYGYTFGSGTRLTVV.

CDR3 nucleotides: TGTGCCAGCAGGGGGACAGGGGCGACTCAGCCCCAGCATTTT. Protein product: CASRGTGATQPQHF. The chain has TRBV2 and TRBJ1-5; 10 bases are a match to TRBD1. With V trimmed by 6 bases and J by 6 bases, 5 bases remained unmatched. This CDR3 comprises 14 residues. Germline lookup yields CDR1 SNHLY and CDR2 FYNNEI.

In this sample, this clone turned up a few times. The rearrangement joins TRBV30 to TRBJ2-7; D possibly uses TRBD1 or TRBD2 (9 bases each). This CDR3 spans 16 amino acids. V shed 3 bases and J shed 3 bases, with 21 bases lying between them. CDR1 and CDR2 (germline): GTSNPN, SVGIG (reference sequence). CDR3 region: CAWSLGLAGQGYEQYF. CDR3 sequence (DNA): TGTGCCTGGAGCCTTGGGCTAGCGGGACAGGGCTACGAGCAGTACTTC.

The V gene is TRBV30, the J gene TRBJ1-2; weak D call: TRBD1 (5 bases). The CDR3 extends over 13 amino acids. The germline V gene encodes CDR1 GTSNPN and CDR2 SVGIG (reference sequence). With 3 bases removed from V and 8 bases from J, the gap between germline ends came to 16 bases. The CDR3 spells CAWSADRGEGYTF. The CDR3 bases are TGTGCCTGGAGCGCCGATCGGGGGGAGGGCTACACCTTC.

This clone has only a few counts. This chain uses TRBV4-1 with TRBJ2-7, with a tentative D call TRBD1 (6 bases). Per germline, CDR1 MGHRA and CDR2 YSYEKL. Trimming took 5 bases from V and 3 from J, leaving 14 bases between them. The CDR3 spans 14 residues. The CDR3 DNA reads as TGCGCCAGCAGCTCCACCTACAGGGACTACGAGCAGTACTTC. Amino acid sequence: CASSSTYRDYEQYF.

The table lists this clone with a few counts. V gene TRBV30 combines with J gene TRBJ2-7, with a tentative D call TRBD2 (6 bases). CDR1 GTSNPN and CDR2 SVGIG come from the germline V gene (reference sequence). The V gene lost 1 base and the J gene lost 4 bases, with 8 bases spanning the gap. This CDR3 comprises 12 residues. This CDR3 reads CAWSGGGYEQYF. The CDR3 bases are TGTGCCTGGAGTGGTGGGGGGTACGAGCAGTACTTC.

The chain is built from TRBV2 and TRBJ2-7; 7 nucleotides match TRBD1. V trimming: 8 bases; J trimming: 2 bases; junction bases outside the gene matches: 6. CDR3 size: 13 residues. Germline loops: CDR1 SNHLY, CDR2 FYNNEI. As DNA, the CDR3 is TGTGCCAGCTCCGGGACAGAAACCTACGAGCAGTACTTC. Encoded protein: CASSGTETYEQYF.

CDR3 amino acids: CASGKRDSGNTIYF. Here the CDR3 DNA reads TGTGCCTCAGGGAAACGAGACTCTGGAAACACCATATATTTT. The chain recombines TRBV30 with TRBJ1-3, with a weak D call TRBD1 (5 bases). The CDR3 has 14 residues. Germline V lookup: CDR1 GTSNPN, CDR2 SVGIG (reference sequence). The V and J ends lost 7 bases and 0 bases respectively, with 13 bases between them.